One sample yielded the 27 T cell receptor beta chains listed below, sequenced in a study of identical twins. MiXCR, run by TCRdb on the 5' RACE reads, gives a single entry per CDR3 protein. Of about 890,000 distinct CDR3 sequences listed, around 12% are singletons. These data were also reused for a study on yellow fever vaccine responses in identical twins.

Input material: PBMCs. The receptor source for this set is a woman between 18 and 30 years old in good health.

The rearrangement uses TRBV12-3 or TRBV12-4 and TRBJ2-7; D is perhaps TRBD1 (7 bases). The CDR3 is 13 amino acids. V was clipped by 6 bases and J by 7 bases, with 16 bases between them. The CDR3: CASRGGTAGEQYF. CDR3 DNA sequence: TGTGCCAGCAGGGGCGGGACAGCTGGTGAGCAGTACTTC.

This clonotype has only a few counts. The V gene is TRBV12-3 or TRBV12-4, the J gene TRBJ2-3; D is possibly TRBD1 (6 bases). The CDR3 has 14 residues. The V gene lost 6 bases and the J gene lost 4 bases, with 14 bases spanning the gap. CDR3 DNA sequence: TGTGCCAGCAGGTACAGGGCAGGTGCAGATACGCAGTATTTT. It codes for CASRYRAGADTQYF.

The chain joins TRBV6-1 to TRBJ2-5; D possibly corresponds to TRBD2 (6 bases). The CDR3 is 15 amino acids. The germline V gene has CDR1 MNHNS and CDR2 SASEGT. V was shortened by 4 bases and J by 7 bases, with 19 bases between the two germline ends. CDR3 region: CASSGASAGAGTQYF. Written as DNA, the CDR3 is TGTGCCAGCAGTGGTGCTAGCGCCGGGGCCGGGACCCAGTACTTC.

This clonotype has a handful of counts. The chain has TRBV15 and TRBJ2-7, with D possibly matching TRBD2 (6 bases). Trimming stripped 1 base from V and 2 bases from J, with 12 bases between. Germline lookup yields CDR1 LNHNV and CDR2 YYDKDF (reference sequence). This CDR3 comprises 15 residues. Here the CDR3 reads CATSRGGGKAYEQYV. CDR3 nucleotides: TGTGCCACCAGCAGAGGAGGAGGGAAGGCCTACGAGCAGTACGTC.

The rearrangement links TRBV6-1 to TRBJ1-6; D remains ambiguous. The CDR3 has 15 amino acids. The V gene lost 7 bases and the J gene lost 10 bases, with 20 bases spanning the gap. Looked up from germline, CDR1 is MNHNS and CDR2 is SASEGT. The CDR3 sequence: CASTPEGSSRSPLHF. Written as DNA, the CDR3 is TGTGCCAGCACCCCGGAGGGATCGTCGAGATCACCCCTCCACTTT.

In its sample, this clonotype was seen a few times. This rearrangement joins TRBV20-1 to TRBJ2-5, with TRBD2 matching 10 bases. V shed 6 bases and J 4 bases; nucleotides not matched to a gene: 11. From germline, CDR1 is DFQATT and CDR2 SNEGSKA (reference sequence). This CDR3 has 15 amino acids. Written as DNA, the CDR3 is TGCAGTGCCACTCCGGCTAGCGGGAGTTTAGAGACCCAGTACTTC. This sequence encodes CSATPASGSLETQYF.

For the CDR3, the DNA is TGTGCCACCAGTGCCACGGACAGGTCCGAGCAGTTCTTC. Translated: CATSATDRSEQFF. The V call is TRBV24-1, the J call TRBJ2-1; 7 bases agree with TRBD1. The CDR3 runs to 13 residues. Trimming removed 5 bases from V and 10 bases from J; junction bases left unmatched: 7. In germline, CDR1 is KGHDR, CDR2 SFDVKD.

CDR3 in DNA: TGTGCCAGCAGCTTACTAGCCATTCCCTCTGGGGCCAACGTCCTGACTTTC. It translates to CASSLLAIPSGANVLTF. This chain links TRBV7-8 with TRBJ2-6; D is possibly TRBD2 (5 bases). Germline values: CDR1 SGHVS, CDR2 FQNEAQ. The V and J ends lost 2 bases and 0 bases respectively, with 11 bases between them. The CDR3 contains 17 residues. The full variable domain, its missing parts supplied by reference TRBV7-8 and TRBJ2-6, is GAGVSQSPRYKVAKRGQDVALRCDPISGHVSLFWYQQALGQGPEFLTYFQNEAQLDKSGLPSDRFFAERPEGSVSTLKIQRTQQEDSAVYLCASSLLAIPSGANVLTFGAGSRLTVL.

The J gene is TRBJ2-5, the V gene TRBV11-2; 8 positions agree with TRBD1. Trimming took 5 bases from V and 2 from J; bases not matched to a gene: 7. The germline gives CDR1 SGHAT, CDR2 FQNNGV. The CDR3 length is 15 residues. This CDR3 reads CASSLTGGLQETQYF. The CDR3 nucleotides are TGTGCCAGCAGCCTAACAGGGGGTTTGCAAGAGACCCAGTACTTC.

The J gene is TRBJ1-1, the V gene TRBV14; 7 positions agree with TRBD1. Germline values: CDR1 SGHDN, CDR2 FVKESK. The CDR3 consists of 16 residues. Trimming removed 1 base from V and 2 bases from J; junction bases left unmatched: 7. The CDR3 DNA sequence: TGTGCCAGCAGCCAAGGGACAGGAAAGTCCAACACTGAAGCTTTCTTT. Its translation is CASSQGTGKSNTEAFF. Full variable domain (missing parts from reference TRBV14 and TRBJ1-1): EAGVTQFPSHSVIEKGQTVTLRCDPISGHDNLYWYRRVMGKEIKFLLHFVKESKQDESGMPNNRFLAERTGGTYSTLKVQPAELEDSGVYFCASSQGTGKSNTEAFFGQGTRLTVV.

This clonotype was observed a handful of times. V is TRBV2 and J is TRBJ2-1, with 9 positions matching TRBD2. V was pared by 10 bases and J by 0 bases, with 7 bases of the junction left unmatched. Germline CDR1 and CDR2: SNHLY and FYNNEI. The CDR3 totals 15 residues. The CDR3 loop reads CAILAGPASYNEQFF. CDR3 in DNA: TGTGCCATACTAGCGGGCCCAGCCTCCTACAATGAGCAGTTCTTC.

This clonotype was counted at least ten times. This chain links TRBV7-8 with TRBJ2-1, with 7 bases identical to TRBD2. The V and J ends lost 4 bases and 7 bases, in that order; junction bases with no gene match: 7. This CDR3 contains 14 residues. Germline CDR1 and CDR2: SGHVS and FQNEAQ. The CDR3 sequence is CASSSREDSNEQFF. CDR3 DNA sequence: TGTGCCAGCAGCTCCCGGGAGGACTCGAATGAGCAGTTCTTC.

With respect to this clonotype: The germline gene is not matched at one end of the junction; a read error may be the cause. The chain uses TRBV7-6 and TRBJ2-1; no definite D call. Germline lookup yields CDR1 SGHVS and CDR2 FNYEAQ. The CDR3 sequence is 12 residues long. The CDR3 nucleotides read TGTGCCAGCAGCCCCGAGAGGAATGAACAGTTCTTC. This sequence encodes CASSPERNEQFF.

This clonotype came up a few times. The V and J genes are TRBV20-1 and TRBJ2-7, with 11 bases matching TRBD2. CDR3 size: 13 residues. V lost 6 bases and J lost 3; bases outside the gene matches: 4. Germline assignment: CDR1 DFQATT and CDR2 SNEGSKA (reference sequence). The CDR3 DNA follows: TGCAGTGCCCTAGGGACTAGCGGCTACGAGCAGTACTTC. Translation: CSALGTSGYEQYF.

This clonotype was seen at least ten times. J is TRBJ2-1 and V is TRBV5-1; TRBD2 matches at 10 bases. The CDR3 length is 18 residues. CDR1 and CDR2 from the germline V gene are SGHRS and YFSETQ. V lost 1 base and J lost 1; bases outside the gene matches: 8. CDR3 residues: CASSLLTSGLRSYNEQFF. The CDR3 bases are TGCGCCAGCAGCTTGTTGACTAGCGGGTTAAGATCCTACAATGAGCAGTTCTTC.

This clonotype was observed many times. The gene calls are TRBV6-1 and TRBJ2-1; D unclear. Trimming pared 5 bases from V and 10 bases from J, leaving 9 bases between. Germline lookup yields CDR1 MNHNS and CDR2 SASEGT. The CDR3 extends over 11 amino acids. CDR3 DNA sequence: TGTGCCAGCAGTATTAGCAACGAGCAGTTCTTC. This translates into CASSISNEQFF.

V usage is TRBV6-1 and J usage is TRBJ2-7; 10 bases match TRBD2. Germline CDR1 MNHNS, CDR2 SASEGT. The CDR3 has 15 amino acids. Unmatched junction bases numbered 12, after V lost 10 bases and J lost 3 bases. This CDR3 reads CATKGASGRNYEQYV. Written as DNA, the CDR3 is TGTGCCACCAAGGGGGCTAGCGGGAGAAACTACGAGCAGTACGTC.

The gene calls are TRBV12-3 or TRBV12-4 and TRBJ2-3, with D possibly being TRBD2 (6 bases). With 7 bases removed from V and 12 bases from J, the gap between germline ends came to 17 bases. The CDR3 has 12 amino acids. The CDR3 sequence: CASIMGGGQQYF. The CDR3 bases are TGTGCCAGCATCATGGGGGGAGGCCAACAGTATTTT.

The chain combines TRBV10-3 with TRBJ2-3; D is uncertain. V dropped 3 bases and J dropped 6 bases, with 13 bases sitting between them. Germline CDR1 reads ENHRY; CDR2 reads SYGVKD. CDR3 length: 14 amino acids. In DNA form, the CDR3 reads TGTGCCATCAGTGACAGTGGCAAAGGGGATACGCAGTATTTT. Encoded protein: CAISDSGKGDTQYF.

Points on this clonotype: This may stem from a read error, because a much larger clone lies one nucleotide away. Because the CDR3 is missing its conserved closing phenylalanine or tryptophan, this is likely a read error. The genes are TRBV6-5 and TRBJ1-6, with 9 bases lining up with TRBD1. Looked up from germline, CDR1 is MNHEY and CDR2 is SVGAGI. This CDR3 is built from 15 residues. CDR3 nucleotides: TGTGCCAGCAATTACGGGACAGGGTTTGGGTCACCCCTCCACTTA. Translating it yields CASNYGTGFGSPLHL.

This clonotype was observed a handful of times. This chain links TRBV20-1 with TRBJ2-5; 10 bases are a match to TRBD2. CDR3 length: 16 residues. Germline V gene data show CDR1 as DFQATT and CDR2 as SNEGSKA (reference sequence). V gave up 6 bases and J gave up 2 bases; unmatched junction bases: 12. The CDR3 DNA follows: TGCAGTGCCCCGGGGGCTAGCGGGGGCCCTCAAGAGACCCAGTACTTC. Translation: CSAPGASGGPQETQYF.

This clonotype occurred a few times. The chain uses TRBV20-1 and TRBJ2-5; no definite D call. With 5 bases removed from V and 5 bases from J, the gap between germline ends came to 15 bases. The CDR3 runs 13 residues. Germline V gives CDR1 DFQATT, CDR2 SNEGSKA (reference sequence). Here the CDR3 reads CSARSAIGETQYF. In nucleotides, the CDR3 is TGCAGTGCTCGATCGGCCATCGGGGAGACCCAGTACTTC.

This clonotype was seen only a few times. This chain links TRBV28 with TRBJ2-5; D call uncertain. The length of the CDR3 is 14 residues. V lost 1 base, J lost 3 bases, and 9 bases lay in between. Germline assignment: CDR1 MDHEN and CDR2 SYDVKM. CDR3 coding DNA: TGTGCCAGCAGTTTATTGGCCAGTGAAGAGACCCAGTACTTC. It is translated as CASSLLASEETQYF.

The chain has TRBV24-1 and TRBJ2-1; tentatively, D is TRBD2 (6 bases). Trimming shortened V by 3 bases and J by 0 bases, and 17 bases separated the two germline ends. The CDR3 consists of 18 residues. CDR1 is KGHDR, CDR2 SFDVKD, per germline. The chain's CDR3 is CATSDPGEDYRSYNEQFF. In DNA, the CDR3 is TGTGCCACCAGTGATCCGGGAGAGGACTACCGCTCCTACAATGAGCAGTTCTTC.

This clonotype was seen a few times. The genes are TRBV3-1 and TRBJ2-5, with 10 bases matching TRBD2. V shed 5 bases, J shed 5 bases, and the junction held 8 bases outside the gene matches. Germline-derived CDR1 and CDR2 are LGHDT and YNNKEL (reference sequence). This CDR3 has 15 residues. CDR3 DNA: TGTGCCAGCAGCAGCGGGGGGGGCATAGGGGAGACCCAGTACTTC. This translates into CASSSGGGIGETQYF.

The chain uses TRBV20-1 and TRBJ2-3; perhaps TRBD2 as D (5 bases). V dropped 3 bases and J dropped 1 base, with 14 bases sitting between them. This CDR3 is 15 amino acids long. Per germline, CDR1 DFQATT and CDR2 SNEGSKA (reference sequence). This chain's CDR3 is CSASSAVLGTDTQYF. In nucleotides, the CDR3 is TGCAGTGCTAGTTCAGCGGTACTTGGCACAGATACGCAGTATTTT.

The CDR3 spells CASSFPGGETQYF. In DNA, the CDR3 is TGTGCCAGCAGCTTCCCAGGGGGAGAGACCCAGTACTTC. The V and J genes are TRBV27 and TRBJ2-5; TRBD1 aligns across 7 bases. J gave up 4 bases and V 6 bases, and 5 bases lay outside the gene matches. Germline V lookup: CDR1 MNHEY, CDR2 SMNVEV (reference sequence). The CDR3 spans 13 residues.